A selection of T cell receptor beta chains follows, all from one sample in a study. TCRdb reanalysed the 5' RACE reads using MiXCR and keeps one entry per CDR3 protein. The table includes more than 8,500 distinct CDR3 sequences, just over 25% detected once. Sequencing was performed on Tregs sorted from blood. The origin of the receptors is a female donor with breast cancer. Both conserved end residues are part of each CDR3. D genes are given only for firm matches. Some rows mark clone size as missing; the rest say once, few, many or name a class of expanded clone.

medium-sized,TRBV4-2,-,TRBJ2-7,TGTGCCAGCAGCCAAGATTCGGCCAGCTACGAGCAGTACTTC,CASSQDSASYEQYF
many,TRBV4-1,TRBD2,TRBJ2-1,TGCGCCAGCAGCCAAGATGGGAGCGGGAGTTACTATGAGCAGTTCTTC,CASSQDGSGSYYEQFF
-,TRBV2,TRBD1,TRBJ2-1,TGTGCCAGCAGTGAATACAGGGGTTACAATGAGCTGTTCTTC,CASSEYRGYNELFF
medium-sized,TRBV27,-,TRBJ2-4,TGTGCCAGCAGTCCCCGGGGAGTCAAAAACATTCAGTACTTC,CASSPRGVKNIQYF
many,TRBV5-1,TRBD2,TRBJ2-3,TGCGCCAGCAGCTCACTAGCGTCCAGGACGCAGTATTTT,CASSSLASRTQYF
few,TRBV7-9,TRBD1,TRBJ1-2,TGTGCCAGCAGCTTAGAGGGACAGGAGGTCCCAAATGGCTACACCTTC,CASSLEGQEVPNGYTF
-,TRBV27,TRBD2,TRBJ2-2,TGTGCCAGCAGGTATAGCGGGGCGAACACCGGGGAGCTGTTTTTT,CASRYSGANTGELFF
-,TRBV5-1,TRBD2,TRBJ2-7,TGCGCAAGCAGCTTGGCCGGGGGGAGCTCCTACGAGCAGAACTTC,CASSLAGGSSYEQNF
many,TRBV6-6,-,TRBJ2-2,TGTGCCAGCAGTTACGGAAGCGGGGAGCTGTTTTTT,CASSYGSGELFF
medium-sized,TRBV6-5,TRBD2,TRBJ2-3,TGTGCCAGCAGTCCAGGAGGGACTAGCGGGGATACGCAGTATTTT,CASSPGGTSGDTQYF
many,TRBV5-1,-,TRBJ2-1,TGCGCCAGCCTCCCTTTTGGACCCGGGGATGAGCAGTTCTTC,CASLPFGPGDEQFF
-,TRBV5-4,TRBD1,TRBJ1-1,TGTGCCAGCAGCTCCGGACAGGTACGGGTTAACACTGAAGCTTTCTTT,CASSSGQVRVNTEAFF
many,TRBV19,-,TRBJ2-1,TGTGCCAGTAGTCCACAGAACAATGAGCAGTTCTTC,CASSPQNNEQFF
-,TRBV11-3,-,TRBJ2-3,TGTGCCACCGAGAACAGGAAACACACAACAGATACGCAGTATTTT,CATENRKHTTDTQYF
-,TRBV6-6,-,TRBJ2-6,TGTGCCAGCAGGCCACCGGGGTCTGGGGCCAACGTCCTAACTTTC,CASRPPGSGANVLTF
many,TRBV6-1,-,TRBJ2-1,TGTGCCAGCTCGGACCTTCACAATGAGCAGTTCTTC,CASSDLHNEQFF
few,TRBV24-1,TRBD1,TRBJ2-1,TGTGCCACCAGTTCAGCAGGACAGGGTTTTTCTGAGCAGTTCTTC,CATSSAGQGFSEQFF
medium-sized,TRBV29-1,-,TRBJ2-1,TGCAGCGTTGAAGCGTGGGGTTCCTACAATGAGCAGTTCTTC,CSVEAWGSYNEQFF
many,TRBV24-1,-,TRBJ1-2,TGTGCCACCAGCGGGGGATCCGACTATGGCTACACCTTC,CATSGGSDYGYTF
medium-sized,TRBV6-5,-,TRBJ1-3,TGTGCCAGCAGTTACCGGGGGGTAGCAGGAAACACCATATATTTT,CASSYRGVAGNTIYF
-,TRBV20-1,TRBD2,TRBJ2-1,TGCAGTACTAGGACTAGGGTTAATGAGCAGTTCTTC,CSTRTRVNEQFF
medium-sized,TRBV20-1,TRBD1,TRBJ2-7,TGCAGTGCTTTCCAACCGGGACAGGGCACCTACGAGCAGTACTTC,CSAFQPGQGTYEQYF
many,TRBV24-1,-,TRBJ2-1,TGTGCCACCCGCCACGGGGACAATTACAATGAGCAGTTCTTC,CATRHGDNYNEQFF
-,TRBV12-3/TRBV12-4,-,TRBJ2-7,TGTGCCAGTAGTTTGGGCAATTCCTACGAGCAGTACTTC,CASSLGNSYEQYF
many,TRBV25-1,-,TRBJ1-1,TGTGCCAGCAGTGAACTAGGGGGGCAGGAGGCTTTCTTT,CASSELGGQEAFF
medium-sized,TRBV6-5,TRBD2,TRBJ2-1,TGTGCCAGCAGTTTGGGACTAGCAAATCGGAATGAGCAGTTCTTC,CASSLGLANRNEQFF